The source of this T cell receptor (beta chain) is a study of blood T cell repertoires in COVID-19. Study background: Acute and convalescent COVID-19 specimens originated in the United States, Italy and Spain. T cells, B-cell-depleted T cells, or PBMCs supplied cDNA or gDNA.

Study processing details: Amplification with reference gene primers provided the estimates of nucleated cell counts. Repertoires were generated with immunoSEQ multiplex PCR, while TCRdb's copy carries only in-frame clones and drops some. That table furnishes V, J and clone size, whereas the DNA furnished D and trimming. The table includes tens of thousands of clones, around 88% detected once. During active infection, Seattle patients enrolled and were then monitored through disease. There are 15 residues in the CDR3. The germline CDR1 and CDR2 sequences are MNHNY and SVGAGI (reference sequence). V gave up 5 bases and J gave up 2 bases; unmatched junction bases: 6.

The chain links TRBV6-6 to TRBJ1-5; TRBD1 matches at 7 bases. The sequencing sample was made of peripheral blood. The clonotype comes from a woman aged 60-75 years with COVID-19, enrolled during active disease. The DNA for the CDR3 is TGTGCCAGCAGTAAGGACAGGAGGGGCAATCAGCCCCAGCATTTT. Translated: CASSKDRRGNQPQHF.